The 6 T cell receptor beta chains listed next were all sequenced from one sample in a study of blood T cell repertoires in COVID-19. Clones were read by immunoSEQ multiplex PCR, and TCRdb kept only the in-frame ones, dropping some. The data show 200,000 to 250,000 clones, 80% to 90% seen once. The sample comprised peripheral blood. The receptors stem from a young man who had recovered from COVID-19.

This clone was picked up one time. In DNA, the CDR3 is TGCGCCAGCAGCCAAGGGAGCGGGGGGGCCCCGGCCGGGGAGCTGTTTTTT. This sequence encodes CASSQGSGGAPAGELFF. The V gene is TRBV4-1, the J gene TRBJ2-2, with 10 bases identical to TRBD2. This CDR3 has 17 amino acids. V was clipped by 1 base and J by 6 bases; unmatched bases: 8. Germline V gene data show CDR1 as MGHRA and CDR2 as YSYEKL.

This clone has ten or more counts. The chain links TRBV29-1 to TRBJ1-1; 8 bases are a match to TRBD1. The length of the CDR3 is 13 residues. V shed 4 bases and J 4 bases; nucleotides not matched to a gene: 5. The germline V gene encodes CDR1 SQVTM and CDR2 ANQGSEA. The CDR3 coding sequence is TGCAGCGTTGTAGGACAGGGCACCACTGAAGCTTTCTTT. Translation gives CSVVGQGTTEAFF.

V usage is TRBV29-1 and J usage is TRBJ2-3, with a weak D call TRBD2 (6 bases). Germline V lookup: CDR1 SQVTM, CDR2 ANQGSEA. The CDR3 loop spans 12 amino acids. V lost 4 bases and J lost 4, with 9 bases in between. CDR3 amino acids: CSVAREADTQYF. The CDR3, as DNA: TGCAGCGTTGCCAGGGAGGCAGATACGCAGTATTTT.

The chain joins TRBV3-1 (or the pseudogene TRBV3-2) to TRBJ2-2; the D gene is possibly TRBD2 (7 bases). The germline V gene encodes CDR1 LGHDT and CDR2 YNNKEL (reference sequence). The ends were cut back, 2 bases at V and 4 bases at J, with 14 bases in the middle. CDR3 length equals 16 residues. CDR3: CASSQIRGGSTGELFF. The CDR3 DNA sequence: TGTGCCAGCAGCCAAATAAGGGGGGGAAGCACCGGGGAGCTGTTTTTT.

The CDR3 loop is CASSDYRDGYTF. The DNA for the CDR3 is TGTGCCAGCAGCGACTACAGGGATGGCTACACCTTC. The gene calls are TRBV6-5 and TRBJ1-2, with D tentatively TRBD1 (6 bases). V was shortened by 6 bases and J by 6 bases, with 11 bases between the two germline ends. The V gene's germline CDR1 is MNHEY and CDR2 SVGAGI. This CDR3 contains 12 residues.

The chain employs TRBV2 and TRBJ2-5; 10 bases agree with TRBD2. The germline gives CDR1 SNHLY, CDR2 FYNNEI. This CDR3 has 14 amino acids. V shed 6 bases and J 3 bases; nucleotides not matched to a gene: 4. DNA for the CDR3: TGTGCCAGCAGCGCAACTAGCGGGGAAGAGACCCAGTACTTC. Protein product: CASSATSGEETQYF.